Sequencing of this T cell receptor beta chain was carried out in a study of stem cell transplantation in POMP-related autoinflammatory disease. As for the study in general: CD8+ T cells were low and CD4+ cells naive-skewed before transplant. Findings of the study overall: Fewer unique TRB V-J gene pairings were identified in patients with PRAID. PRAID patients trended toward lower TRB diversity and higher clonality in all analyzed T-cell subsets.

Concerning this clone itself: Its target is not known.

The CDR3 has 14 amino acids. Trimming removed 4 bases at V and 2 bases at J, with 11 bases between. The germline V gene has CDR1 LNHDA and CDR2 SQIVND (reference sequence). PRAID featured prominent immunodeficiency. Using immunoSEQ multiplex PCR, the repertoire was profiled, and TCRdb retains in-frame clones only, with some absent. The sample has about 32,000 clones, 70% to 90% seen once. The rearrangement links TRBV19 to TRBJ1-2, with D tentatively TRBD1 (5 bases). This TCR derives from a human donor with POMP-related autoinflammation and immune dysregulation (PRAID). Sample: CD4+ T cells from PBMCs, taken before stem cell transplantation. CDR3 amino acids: CASSNQGGNYGYTF. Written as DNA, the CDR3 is TGTGCCAGTAGTAACCAGGGTGGCAACTATGGCTACACCTTC.